This is a list of T cell receptor beta chains from one sample in a study of lymphopenia after photon versus proton radiotherapy. The protocol was immunoSEQ multiplex PCR, while the TCRdb copy is restricted to in-frame clones and leaves out a portion. The sample consists of tens of thousands of clones, approximately 91% of them appearing once. Sequencing was performed on peripheral blood, taken from a patient treated with photon-based radiotherapy. All receptors derive from a woman in her 70s with pancreatic cancer. Each CDR3 is given without its conserved first and last residue. The D gene is left open where the match is weak.

D gene: .
V gene: TRBV7-2
CDR3 length: 11
CDR3 protein: ASSSDLGDEQF

D gene: TRBD2
V gene: TRBV18
CDR3 length: 14
CDR3 protein: ASSPAGAQGYNEQF

D gene: .
V gene: TRBV11-2
CDR3 length: 13
CDR3 protein: ASSLDPRAQETQY

D gene: TRBD1
V gene: TRBV18
CDR3 length: 14
CDR3 protein: ASSPPRTGWTGELF

D gene: .
V gene: TRBV2
CDR3 length: 10
CDR3 protein: ASSEDREIQY

D gene: .
V gene: TRBV19
CDR3 length: 14
CDR3 protein: ASSMLFQGSNQPQH

D gene: .
V gene: TRBV5-4
CDR3 length: 11
CDR3 protein: ASSSVAGYEQY

D gene: TRBD1
V gene: TRBV7-9
CDR3 length: 14
CDR3 protein: ASSSYPRTGHNEQF

D gene: .
V gene: TRBV27
CDR3 length: 12
CDR3 protein: ASSSGLPGGGYT

D gene: TRBD2
V gene: TRBV29-1
CDR3 length: 14
CDR3 protein: SVEDRASGSGDEQF

D gene: TRBD1
V gene: TRBV29-1
CDR3 length: 11
CDR3 protein: SIQTGIRTEAF

D gene: .
V gene: TRBV5-6
CDR3 length: 10
CDR3 protein: ASSFSGREQY

D gene: TRBD2
V gene: TRBV4-3
CDR3 length: 15
CDR3 protein: ASSQGTSGKLADTQY

D gene: TRBD1
V gene: TRBV5-1
CDR3 length: 12
CDR3 protein: ASSAGDRGYEQY

D gene: TRBD1
V gene: TRBV30
CDR3 length: 13
CDR3 protein: AWSVSTGGTYEQY

D gene: .
V gene: TRBV19
CDR3 length: 14
CDR3 protein: ASSGYSRFSYNEQF

D gene: TRBD2
V gene: TRBV7-9
CDR3 length: 13
CDR3 protein: ASSLGLASSYEQY

D gene: .
V gene: TRBV14
CDR3 length: 14
CDR3 protein: ASSQDRVAGGDEQF

D gene: .
V gene: TRBV15
CDR3 length: 13
CDR3 protein: ATSIPGGVSQPQH

D gene: TRBD1
V gene: TRBV6-1
CDR3 length: 12
CDR3 protein: ASRGQQQTYEQY

D gene: .
V gene: TRBV2
CDR3 length: 16
CDR3 protein: ASSEEGSEFELNTEAF

D gene: .
V gene: TRBV15
CDR3 length: 12
CDR3 protein: ATSPQKPPGTQY

D gene: .
V gene: TRBV6-1
CDR3 length: 12
CDR3 protein: ASSVKRISYEQY

D gene: TRBD1
V gene: TRBV28
CDR3 length: 12
CDR3 protein: ASSGGQGAYEQY

D gene: .
V gene: TRBV2
CDR3 length: 15
CDR3 protein: ASAGPTGRPAGNEQF

D gene: .
V gene: TRBV28
CDR3 length: 9
CDR3 protein: ATRASDTQY

D gene: .
V gene: TRBV19
CDR3 length: 10
CDR3 protein: ASSVGIQPQH

D gene: .
V gene: TRBV19
CDR3 length: 12
CDR3 protein: ASSPGTGQETQY

D gene: TRBD2
V gene: TRBV28
CDR3 length: 14
CDR3 protein: ASFGTSGRSDNEQF

D gene: TRBD1
V gene: TRBV4-1
CDR3 length: 12
CDR3 protein: ASSLTGRGTEAF

D gene: TRBD1
V gene: TRBV4-3
CDR3 length: 14
CDR3 protein: ASSQFGQGGTDTQY

D gene: TRBD2
V gene: TRBV29-1
CDR3 length: 11
CDR3 protein: SVAQTSGDEQY

D gene: TRBD1
V gene: TRBV7-2
CDR3 length: 13
CDR3 protein: ASSSTTGGNSPLH

D gene: .
V gene: TRBV5-1
CDR3 length: 12
CDR3 protein: ASSLESLNEKLF

D gene: TRBD1
V gene: TRBV6-6
CDR3 length: 11
CDR3 protein: ASSYRQGGEQF

D gene: .
V gene: TRBV7-6
CDR3 length: 13
CDR3 protein: ASSLGPTNTGELF

D gene: TRBD1
V gene: TRBV11-2
CDR3 length: 14
CDR3 protein: ASSNSGTGNNYGYT

D gene: .
V gene: TRBV28
CDR3 length: 14
CDR3 protein: ASSFFMSHKNTEAF

D gene: .
V gene: TRBV11-1
CDR3 length: 14
CDR3 protein: ASSSPRGFSNTEAF

D gene: .
V gene: TRBV2
CDR3 length: 9
CDR3 protein: ASSDERSYT

D gene: TRBD2
V gene: TRBV4-1
CDR3 length: 14
CDR3 protein: ASSQVFTSGNNEQF

D gene: .
V gene: TRBV19
CDR3 length: 13
CDR3 protein: ASSPQEPPGNTIY

D gene: .
V gene: TRBV2
CDR3 length: 14
CDR3 protein: ASSEGQGAGGNTIY

D gene: .
V gene: TRBV29-1
CDR3 length: 11
CDR3 protein: SVELRFNTEAF

D gene: TRBD1
V gene: TRBV9
CDR3 length: 13
CDR3 protein: ASSVGAGGPDTQY

D gene: TRBD2
V gene: TRBV16
CDR3 length: 13
CDR3 protein: ASSLRREGSAVLY

D gene: .
V gene: TRBV5-1
CDR3 length: 14
CDR3 protein: ASSRTGRSNYNEQF

D gene: TRBD1
V gene: TRBV2
CDR3 length: 12
CDR3 protein: ASSEAGGRSPLH

D gene: .
V gene: TRBV2
CDR3 length: 13
CDR3 protein: ARSHSGPHSYEQY

D gene: .
V gene: TRBV30
CDR3 length: 11
CDR3 protein: AWSRYSNQPQH

D gene: TRBD2
V gene: TRBV7-2
CDR3 length: 13
CDR3 protein: ASSLTSVGGFEQY

D gene: TRBD1
V gene: TRBV5-5
CDR3 length: 14
CDR3 protein: ASSLGTGGAYYEQY

D gene: .
V gene: TRBV27
CDR3 length: 12
CDR3 protein: ASSLGGSNQPQH

D gene: TRBD1
V gene: TRBV11-1
CDR3 length: 14
CDR3 protein: ASSARRTGRRTEAF

D gene: .
V gene: TRBV21-1
CDR3 length: 12
CDR3 protein: ARTSGSGRSEQY

D gene: .
V gene: TRBV18
CDR3 length: 11
CDR3 protein: ASSPEGNTEAF

D gene: .
V gene: TRBV29-1
CDR3 length: 11
CDR3 protein: SAHGGPNTEAF

D gene: TRBD1
V gene: TRBV14
CDR3 length: 12
CDR3 protein: ASADRGRNSPLH

D gene: TRBD2
V gene: TRBV5-1
CDR3 length: 14
CDR3 protein: ASSGGSSAGQETQY

D gene: .
V gene: TRBV20-1
CDR3 length: 9
CDR3 protein: SASELYEQY